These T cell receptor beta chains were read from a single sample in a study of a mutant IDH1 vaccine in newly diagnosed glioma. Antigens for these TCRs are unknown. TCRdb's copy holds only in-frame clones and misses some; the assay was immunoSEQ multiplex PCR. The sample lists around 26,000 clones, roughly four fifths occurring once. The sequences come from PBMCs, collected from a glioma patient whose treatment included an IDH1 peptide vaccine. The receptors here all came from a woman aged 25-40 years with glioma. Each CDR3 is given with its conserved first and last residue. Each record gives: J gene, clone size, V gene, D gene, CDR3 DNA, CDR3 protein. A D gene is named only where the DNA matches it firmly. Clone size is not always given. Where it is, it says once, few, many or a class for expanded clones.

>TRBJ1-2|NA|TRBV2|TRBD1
TGTGCCAGCAGACAGGGGGTGGGACGGATCTATGGCTACACCTTC
CASRQGVGRIYGYTF
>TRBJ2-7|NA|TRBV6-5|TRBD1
TGTGCCAGCACCGGCGGACAGGGTACCTACGAGCAGTACTTC
CASTGGQGTYEQYF
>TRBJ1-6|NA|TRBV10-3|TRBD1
TGTGCCATCAGCCCCGGACAGGGATCACCCCTCCACTTT
CAISPGQGSPLHF
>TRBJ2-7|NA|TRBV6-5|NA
TGTGCCAGCAGTTACTCGTCAGTCGGCACCACCTACGAGCAGTACTTC
CASSYSSVGTTYEQYF
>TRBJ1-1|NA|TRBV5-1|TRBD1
TGCGCCAGCAGCTTGGCCCCGGGACAGGGAGACACTGAAGCTTTCTTT
CASSLAPGQGDTEAFF
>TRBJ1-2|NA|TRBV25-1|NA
TGTGCCAGCAGTGAACCATCGGGTAGCTCTAACTATGGCTACACCTTC
CASSEPSGSSNYGYTF
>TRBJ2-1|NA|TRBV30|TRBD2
TGTGCCTGGACTAGCGGGGGGGCCCCAAGCTCCTACAATGAGCAGTTCTTC
CAWTSGGAPSSYNEQFF
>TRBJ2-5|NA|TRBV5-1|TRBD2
TGCGCCAGCTTCGAGCGGGAGGAGACCCAGTACTTC
CASFEREETQYF
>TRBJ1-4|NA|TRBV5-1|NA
TGCGCCAGCGCTCACCGCTCGGGGGAAACGGAAAAACTGTTTTTT
CASAHRSGETEKLFF
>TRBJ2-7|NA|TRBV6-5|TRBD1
TGTGCCAGCAGCAACAGGGGCTCCTACGAGCAGTACTTC
CASSNRGSYEQYF
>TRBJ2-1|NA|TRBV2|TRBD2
TGTGCCAGCACCGAGGGTAGCGGGACCAATGAGCAGTTCTTC
CASTEGSGTNEQFF
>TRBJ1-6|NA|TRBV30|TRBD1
TGTGCCTCGACATCCCCGGGACAGACCAATTCACCCCTCCACTTT
CASTSPGQTNSPLHF
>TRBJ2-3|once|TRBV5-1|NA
TGCGCCAGCAGCTGGGGGGACACAGATACGCAGTATTTT
CASSWGDTDTQYF
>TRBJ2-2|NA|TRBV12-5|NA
TGTGCTAGTGGTCCCCGACCCGAGGGGGAGCTGTTTTTT
CASGPRPEGELFF
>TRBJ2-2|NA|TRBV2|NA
TGTGCCAGCAGTGAGGGGGAGATTAGTCCCGGGGAGCTGTTTTTT
CASSEGEISPGELFF
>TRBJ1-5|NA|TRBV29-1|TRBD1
TGCAGCTCCTGGACAGGGGACGGTCAGCCCCAGCATTTT
CSSWTGDGQPQHF
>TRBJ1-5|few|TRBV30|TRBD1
TGTGCCTGGAGTCCCGGACAGGGGAATCAGCCCCAGCATTTT
CAWSPGQGNQPQHF
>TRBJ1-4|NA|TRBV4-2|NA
TGTGCCAGCAGCCAACACAAAGAGGAAAAACTGTTTTTT
CASSQHKEEKLFF
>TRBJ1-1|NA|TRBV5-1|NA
TGCGCCAGCAACCCTGGGTCGAACACTGAAGCTTTCTTT
CASNPGSNTEAFF
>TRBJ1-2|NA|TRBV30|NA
TGTGCCTGGGAGGGGGGCTTAAGCTACACCTTC
CAWEGGLSYTF
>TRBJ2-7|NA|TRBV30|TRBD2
TGTGCCTGGAGCGGGGGGGCCAACGAGCAGTACTTC
CAWSGGANEQYF
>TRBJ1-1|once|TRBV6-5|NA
TGTGCCAGCAGTTACTCGCCAGATAACACTGAAGCTTTCTTT
CASSYSPDNTEAFF
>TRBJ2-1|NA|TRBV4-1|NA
TGCGCCAGCAGCCAAGGATTTCTAGCAGTTGAGCAGTTCTTC
CASSQGFLAVEQFF